The 17 T cell receptor beta chains below come from one sample, sequenced in a study of blood T cell repertoires in COVID-19. The repertoire was sequenced with immunoSEQ multiplex PCR; TCRdb's copy has only in-frame clones and lacks some. Of hundreds of thousands of clones in the sample, approximately 86% are singletons; the top ten hold approximately 1.5%. The sequencing sample was made of PBMCs or T cells enriched from blood (not recorded which). The receptors stem from a woman in her 50s who had recovered from COVID-19.

V usage is TRBV6-1 and J usage is TRBJ2-7; maybe TRBD1 (6 bases). The CDR3 loop spans 15 amino acids. The germline CDR1 and CDR2 sequences are MNHNS and SASEGT. Trimming cost V 2 bases and J 10 bases, with 21 bases left between them. CDR3 nucleotides: TGTGCCAGCAGTGAATCCGGGACATGGTTAGGTTACCAGTACTTC. Protein: CASSESGTWLGYQYF.

There are a few counts of this clone. The chain combines TRBV20-1 with TRBJ1-1, with unresolved D. The germline V gene has CDR1 DFQATT and CDR2 SNEGSKA (reference sequence). The germline V and J ends were trimmed by 6 bases and 4 bases, with 9 bases remaining between them. The CDR3 length is 11 residues. CDR3 loop: CSAQEGTEAFF. CDR3 nucleotide sequence: TGCAGTGCCCAAGAGGGCACTGAAGCTTTCTTT.

As concerns this clone: This likely reflects a read error, since a far larger clone is one base away. This chain connects TRBV2 to TRBJ2-3, with 7 bases aligning to TRBD2. Unmatched junction bases numbered 0, after V lost 3 bases and J lost 0 bases. The length of the CDR3 is 14 residues. The germline V gene encodes CDR1 SNHLY and CDR2 FYNNEI. This chain's CDR3 is CASSDSGSTDTQYF. As DNA, the CDR3 is TGTGCCAGCAGTGATAGCGGGAGCACAGATACGCAGTATTTT.

This clone was observed a single time. Other DNA sequences in the same sample also yield this CDR3. The chain joins TRBV5-1 to TRBJ1-1; TRBD1 might be the D (5 bases). This CDR3 region has 14 residues. CDR1 is SGHRS, CDR2 YFSETQ, per germline. The ends were cut back, 0 bases at V and 1 base at J, with 7 bases in the middle. The CDR3 DNA reads as TGCGCCAGCAGCTTGGTCGGGGGGAACACTGAAGCTTTCTTT. Its translation is CASSLVGGNTEAFF.

The chain is built from TRBV11-3 and TRBJ2-2, with a possible D match to TRBD1 (5 bases). The CDR3 has 15 amino acids. Germline V gene data show CDR1 as SGHNT and CDR2 as YENEEA. Trimming removed 1 base from V and 4 bases from J, with 10 bases in between. The CDR3 loop is CASSLGQTPTGELFF. Here the CDR3 DNA reads TGTGCCAGCAGCTTAGGACAGACCCCCACCGGGGAGCTGTTTTTT.

This clone was counted once. The chain combines TRBV7-2 with TRBJ2-7; TRBD1 aligns across 8 bases. The CDR3 has 14 residues. Germline values: CDR1 SGHTA, CDR2 FQGNSA. V gave up 2 bases and J gave up 5 bases; unmatched junction bases: 5. The DNA of the CDR3 is TGTGCCAGCAGCTTAAGGGACAGGTTCGACGAGCAGTACTTC. Amino acid sequence: CASSLRDRFDEQYF.

V is TRBV7-2 and J is TRBJ1-2; 10 bases fit TRBD1. V lost 5 bases to trimming and J lost 3 bases; unmatched junction nucleotides: 12. Germline CDR1 is SGHTA and CDR2 is FQGNSA. CDR3 length: 17 amino acids. In nucleotides, the CDR3 is TGTGCCAGCAGCGCAACCGGGACAGGGGCTCGCTACTATGGCTACACCTTC. It codes for CASSATGTGARYYGYTF.

V usage is TRBV5-4 and J usage is TRBJ2-1, with 7 positions matching TRBD2. The CDR3 consists of 17 residues. From germline, CDR1 is SGHNT and CDR2 YYREEE (reference sequence). After removal of 3 bases from V and 3 bases from J, the junction contained 12 bases not matched to a gene. DNA for the CDR3: TGTGCCAGCAGCTCTTTGACGCTAGCGGAAAGCTACAATGAGCAGTTCTTC. This codes for CASSSLTLAESYNEQFF.

This clone has just a few counts. The chain recombines TRBV12-3 or TRBV12-4 with TRBJ2-1; D possibly corresponds to TRBD2 (6 bases). This CDR3 is 13 amino acids long. With 8 bases removed from V and 0 bases from J, the gap between germline ends came to 8 bases. DNA for the CDR3: TGTGCCAGCGGCGGGAACTCCTACAATGAGCAGTTCTTC. It is translated as CASGGNSYNEQFF.

This chain links TRBV7-9 with TRBJ2-3; D call uncertain. This CDR3 is 18 amino acids long. The ends were cut back, 2 bases at V and 7 bases at J, with 25 bases in the middle. Germline loops: CDR1 SEHNR, CDR2 FQNEAQ (reference sequence). The CDR3 bases are TGTGCCAGCAGCTTACTCAGTGGGTCCGCTAGTATTTCGCATACGCAGTATTTT. Translation gives CASSLLSGSASISHTQYF.

The V and J genes are TRBV7-9 and TRBJ2-5, with TRBD2 identical over 9 bases. The trim removed 2 bases at V and 3 bases at J, leaving 10 bases unmatched. The CDR3 contains 17 residues. From germline, CDR1 is SEHNR and CDR2 FQNEAQ (reference sequence). The chain's CDR3 is CASSLRSAGGSKETQYF. Written as DNA, the CDR3 is TGTGCCAGCAGCTTACGTTCCGCGGGAGGGTCTAAAGAGACCCAGTACTTC.

The chain employs TRBV14 and TRBJ1-4, with TRBD1 matching over 10 bases. The CDR3 sequence is 16 residues long. The V gene's germline CDR1 is SGHDN and CDR2 FVKESK. V shed 4 bases and J 0 bases; nucleotides not matched to a gene: 2. CDR3 nucleotide sequence: TGTGCCAGCAGCCGGACAGGGGGGTCAACTAATGAAAAACTGTTTTTT. It encodes CASSRTGGSTNEKLFF.

This rearrangement joins TRBV7-9 to TRBJ1-1, with 8 bases fitting TRBD1. V lost 1 base and J lost 5; bases outside the gene matches: 6. CDR3 size: 15 residues. Germline V gene sequence: CDR1 SEHNR, CDR2 FQNEAQ (reference sequence). CDR3 sequence reads: CASSLGRDRRTEAFF. The CDR3 DNA reads as TGTGCCAGCAGCTTAGGACGGGACAGGAGGACTGAAGCTTTCTTT.

V is TRBV28 and J is TRBJ1-2; tentative D call: TRBD1 (5 bases). Deletions cut 9 bases from V and 6 bases from J, with 17 bases between. Germline CDR1 MDHEN, CDR2 SYDVKM. The CDR3 sequence is 13 residues long. The CDR3 loop reads CASSLQVVDGYTF. The CDR3 bases are TGTGCCAGTTCACTACAGGTGGTGGATGGCTACACCTTC.

The chain joins TRBV3-1 (or the pseudogene TRBV3-2) to TRBJ1-3; maybe TRBD1 (5 bases). Germline CDR1 LGHDT, CDR2 YNNKEL (reference sequence). Trimming stripped 1 base from V and 4 bases from J, with 20 bases between. The CDR3 sequence is 18 residues long. CDR3 coding DNA: TGTGCCAGCAGCCAAGCCCCAGGTAGGGGCGCCTCCGGAAACACCATATATTTT. It translates to CASSQAPGRGASGNTIYF.

The chain joins TRBV7-2 to TRBJ2-5, with 12 positions matching TRBD1. Germline V lookup: CDR1 SGHTA, CDR2 FQGNSA. This CDR3 is built from 16 residues. The junction had 4 bases not matched to a gene; V was cut back by 1 base and J by 4 bases. The DNA of the CDR3 is TGTGCCAGCAGCTTAGGGGGACAGGGGGCGTTAGAGACCCAGTACTTC. This translates into CASSLGGQGALETQYF.

The V call is TRBV4-3, the J call TRBJ2-1; tentative D call: TRBD2 (6 bases). Deletions cut 4 bases from V and 8 bases from J, with 15 bases between. The CDR3 has 14 amino acids. The germline V gene has CDR1 LGHNA and CDR2 YSLEER. CDR3 bases: TGCGCCAGCAGCCCTAGCGCCTCGTGGGATGAGCAGTTCTTC. It specifies CASSPSASWDEQFF.